One and the same sample provided the 7 T cell receptor beta chains below, sequenced in a study of shared clonotypes between healthy human individuals. Naive CD8 cells were CD45RO-negative, positively selected for CCR7, excluding terminally differentiated effector memory CD45RA+ cells. Using immunoSEQ multiplex PCR, the repertoire was profiled, and TCRdb retains in-frame clones only, with some absent. This table has about 580,000 clones, 98% appearing once. The sequencing input was naive CD8+ T cells sorted from blood. The receptors come from a man younger than 40 in good health.

This chain uses TRBV10-1 with TRBJ2-7; no definite D call. In germline, CDR1 is WNHNN, CDR2 SYGVQD (reference sequence). Trimming shortened V by 3 bases and J by 3 bases, and 15 bases separated the two germline ends. The CDR3 is made up of 15 amino acids. DNA for the CDR3: TGCGCCAGCAGTGATTATCCGAGCCCTGACTACGAGCAGTACTTC. Encoded protein: CASSDYPSPDYEQYF.

The gene calls are TRBV5-1 and TRBJ2-3, with a weak D call TRBD2 (5 bases). V lost 7 bases, J lost 5 bases, and 20 bases lay in between. Germline CDR1 is SGHRS and CDR2 is YFSETQ. The CDR3 loop spans 15 amino acids. CDR3 in amino acids: CASRVAAVDGDTQYF. The CDR3 region has the DNA TGCGCCAGCCGGGTGGCAGCGGTCGATGGAGATACGCAGTATTTT.

Here the CDR3 reads CASSPSGNTEAFF. The DNA of the CDR3 is TGTGCCAGCAGCCCGAGCGGGAACACTGAAGCTTTCTTT. The chain employs TRBV11-3 and TRBJ1-1, with D hard to call. V was pared by 5 bases and J by 1 base, with 8 bases between. Germline loops: CDR1 SGHNT, CDR2 YENEEA. This CDR3 is built from 13 residues.

This chain joins TRBV5-8 and TRBJ1-1; the match to TRBD1 covers 8 bases. This CDR3 region has 16 residues. The germline V gene has CDR1 SGHTS and CDR2 YDEGEE. V shed 4 bases and J 0 bases; nucleotides not matched to a gene: 8. This chain's CDR3 is CASSQDRALMNTEAFF. The DNA for the CDR3 is TGTGCCAGCAGCCAGGACAGGGCCTTAATGAACACTGAAGCTTTCTTT.

The V gene is TRBV7-9, the J gene TRBJ2-7; D gene uncertain. This CDR3 has 15 residues. V shed 5 bases and J shed 5 bases, with 19 bases lying between them. Looked up from germline, CDR1 is SEHNR and CDR2 is FQNEAQ (reference sequence). CDR3 in DNA: TGTGCCAGCAGCCAACTCGGACCGGGCGTCAACGAGCAGTACTTC. Translation: CASSQLGPGVNEQYF.

V usage is TRBV9 and J usage is TRBJ2-1; 11 nucleotides line up with TRBD2. V shed 3 bases, J shed 1 base, and the junction held 9 bases outside the gene matches. The germline V gene has CDR1 SGDLS and CDR2 YYNGEE. The CDR3 sequence is 18 residues long. The CDR3 sequence: CASSANPTSGRSYNEQFF. The DNA for the CDR3 is TGTGCCAGCAGCGCCAACCCCACTAGCGGGAGATCCTACAATGAGCAGTTCTTC.

This clone was seen only once. This chain connects TRBV5-1 to TRBJ2-1; perhaps TRBD2 as D (5 bases). Between the trimmed V and J ends, which lost 4 bases and 7 bases, there was a span of 9 bases. The germline gives CDR1 SGHRS, CDR2 YFSETQ. This CDR3 comprises 12 residues. Written as DNA, the CDR3 is TGCGCCAGCAGCCCGGAGGATAATGAGCAGTTCTTC. Its translation: CASSPEDNEQFF. Combining the CDR3 with reference TRBV5-1 and TRBJ2-1 gives the whole variable domain KAGVTQTPRYLIKTRGQQVTLSCSPISGHRSVSWYQQTPGQGLQFLFEYFSETQRNKGNFPGRFSGRQFSNSRSEMNVSTLELGDSALYLCASSPEDNEQFFGPGTRLTVL.